Given below is one T cell receptor (beta chain) in context. This sample is part of a study of blood T cell repertoires in COVID-19. Across the whole study: Some COVID-19 samples were acute and others convalescent; all came from the United States, Italy and Spain. T cells, B-cell-depleted T cells, or PBMCs provided the cDNA or gDNA that served as material.

Per the study methods: Nucleated cell number was recorded as an estimate derived from reference gene primer amplification. Some clones are missing from TCRdb's copy, which holds only in-frame ones; the method was immunoSEQ multiplex PCR. V and J calls and clone size are given by that table; D and trimming were obtained from the DNA. The sample holds about 100,000 clones; 80% are singletons and the top ten take around a third. The source of this sequence is a man in his 70s with active or convalescent COVID-19. Sequences were obtained from peripheral blood.

The CDR3 DNA is TGCGCCAGCAGCCTTACAGACCGACTAGCGGGACCCTACGAGCAGTACTTC. It translates to CASSLTDRLAGPYEQYF. The chain links TRBV5-1 to TRBJ2-7, with TRBD2 matching 11 bases. Unmatched junction bases numbered 11, after V lost 4 bases and J lost 2 bases. Germline CDR1 SGHRS, CDR2 YFSETQ. The CDR3 is made up of 17 amino acids.